The 14 T cell receptor beta chains below come from one sample, sequenced in a study of sequential checkpoint blockade in melanoma. Assay: immunoSEQ multiplex PCR; the TCRdb copy retains only in-frame clones and omits some. The table records around 16,000 clones, approximately 80% of them present only once. Treatment: randomized to nivolumab then ipilimumab (arm A) or the reverse (arm B). The sample was CD8+ T cells sorted from blood (inferred from file names), taken from a patient given nivolumab and ipilimumab in sequence. These receptors came from a human donor with melanoma.

The rearrangement links TRBV6-6 to TRBJ1-1; TRBD1 matches 7 bases. V gave up 6 bases and J gave up 1 base; unmatched junction bases: 11. There are 16 residues in the CDR3. The germline V gene encodes CDR1 MNHNY and CDR2 SVGAGI (reference sequence). CDR3 DNA sequence: TGTGCCAGCAGCTTAACTTGGGACAGTCGGAACACTGAAGCTTTCTTT. This codes for CASSLTWDSRNTEAFF.

V and J are TRBV27 and TRBJ2-5, with 10 bases identical to TRBD2. The DNA end lines up better with TRBJ2-7; the J call may be wrong. The CDR3 totals 13 residues. Per germline, CDR1 MNHEY and CDR2 SMNVEV (reference sequence). CDR3 coding DNA: TGTGCCAGTTCAGCGGGAGGGCTCTACGAGCAGTACTTC. This encodes CASSAGGLYEQYF.

This clone came up a few times. The chain employs TRBV9 and TRBJ2-2, with 13 bases identical to TRBD2. The V and J ends lost 3 bases and 2 bases, in that order; junction bases with no gene match: 1. Germline CDR1 SGDLS, CDR2 YYNGEE. The CDR3 is 16 amino acids. CDR3 in amino acids: CASSGTSGSNTGELFF. In DNA, the CDR3 is TGTGCCAGCAGCGGGACTAGCGGGAGTAACACCGGGGAGCTGTTTTTT.

As to this clone: Other nucleotide sequences from this sample produce the same CDR3. The gene calls are TRBV7-9 and TRBJ1-2; TRBD1 aligns across 9 bases. J was trimmed by 7 bases and V by 5 bases; bases with no gene match: 2. The CDR3 runs to 12 residues. Germline values: CDR1 SEHNR, CDR2 FQNEAQ (reference sequence). For the CDR3, the DNA is TGTGCCAGCAGCCCGGGACAGGGTGGCTACACCTTC. It specifies CASSPGQGGYTF. Full variable domain (rest looked up from reference TRBV7-9 and TRBJ1-2): DTGVSQNPRHKITKRGQNVTFRCDPISEHNRLYWYRQTLGQGPEFLTYFQNEAQLEKSRLLSDRFSAERPKGSFSTLEIQRTEQGDSAMYLCASSPGQGGYTFGSGTRLTVV.

V is TRBV5-1 and J is TRBJ2-7; tentatively, D is TRBD2 (5 bases). The length of the CDR3 is 15 residues. Germline V gene lookup returns CDR1 SGHRS and CDR2 YFSETQ. V lost 1 base and J 9 bases, leaving 20 bases between the germline ends. Here the CDR3 reads CASSLPNSKEARQYF. CDR3 sequence (DNA): TGCGCCAGCAGCTTGCCCAACTCCAAGGAGGCTCGGCAGTACTTC.

The chain carries TRBV6-5 and TRBJ1-4, with 7 bases fitting TRBD1. J was trimmed by 6 bases and V by 6 bases; bases with no gene match: 7. There are 14 residues in the CDR3. Germline V gene sequence: CDR1 MNHEY, CDR2 SVGAGI. This chain's CDR3 is CASSPWQGDEKLFF. CDR3 bases: TGTGCCAGCAGCCCCTGGCAGGGGGATGAAAAACTGTTTTTT.

The gene calls are TRBV14 and TRBJ2-3, with 8 bases identical to TRBD2. CDR1 is SGHDN and CDR2 is FVKESK in the germline V gene. With 4 bases clipped from V and 1 base from J, the junction kept 4 bases outside the gene matches. This CDR3 has 15 amino acids. CDR3 in amino acids: CASSLSGTRTDTQYF. CDR3 in DNA: TGTGCCAGCAGCCTTAGCGGGACTCGCACAGATACGCAGTATTTT.

J is TRBJ2-1 and V is TRBV4-3; 10 nucleotides agree with TRBD2. Germline V gene lookup returns CDR1 LGHNA and CDR2 YSLEER. The CDR3 runs 16 residues. Trimming cost V 4 bases and J 7 bases; bases outside gene matches: 10. CDR3 coding DNA: TGCGCCAGCAGCCCAGACCTAGCGGGAGAGGGTAATGAGCAGTTCTTC. This sequence encodes CASSPDLAGEGNEQFF.

By its share, this clone is medium-sized. The chain joins TRBV5-5 to TRBJ2-5; D might be TRBD2 (5 bases). There are 14 residues in the CDR3. In germline, CDR1 is SGHKS, CDR2 YYEKEE (reference sequence). Deletions cut 0 bases from V and 4 bases from J, with 10 bases between. The chain's CDR3 is CASSLGTDGETQYF. The DNA of the CDR3 is TGTGCCAGCAGCTTGGGGACTGATGGAGAGACCCAGTACTTC.

This clone was found a few times. A read error may produce the germline difference seen at one junction end. The V and J genes are TRBV4-1 and TRBJ2-5; TRBD2 is a possible D gene (6 bases). CDR3 length equals 15 residues. From germline, CDR1 is MGHRA and CDR2 YSYEKL. The CDR3 region is CASSPLAGWRKTQYF. The CDR3, as DNA: TGTGCCAGCAGCCCCCTTGCGGGATGGCGAAAGACCCAGTACTTC.

The genes are TRBV11-2 and TRBJ2-7; D gene unclear. This CDR3 has 15 residues. Germline lookup yields CDR1 SGHAT and CDR2 FQNNGV. The ends were cut back, 2 bases at V and 0 bases at J, with 11 bases in the middle. CDR3 bases: TGTGCCAGCAGCTTATTTTCGGTCTTCTCCTACGAGCAGTACTTC. Its protein product is CASSLFSVFSYEQYF.

This rearrangement joins TRBV27 to TRBJ1-2; no clear D. The V gene's germline CDR1 is MNHEY and CDR2 SMNVEV (reference sequence). V shed 5 bases and J shed 8 bases, with 18 bases lying between them. The CDR3 is 14 amino acids. The DNA for the CDR3 is TGTGCCAGCAGTACGACACTTGGTCGAGGGGGCTACACCTTC. Protein sequence: CASSTTLGRGGYTF.

The chain uses TRBV11-2 and TRBJ2-5, with 8 positions matching TRBD2. The CDR3 contains 14 residues. In germline, CDR1 is SGHAT, CDR2 FQNNGV. V lost 2 bases and J lost 9; bases outside the gene matches: 8. The CDR3 reads CASSLFSERGSQYF. The CDR3 region has the DNA TGTGCCAGCAGCTTATTCTCGGAGCGGGGGTCCCAGTACTTC.

In this sample, this clone turned up a few times. The rearrangement links TRBV7-8 to TRBJ1-2; 7 bases line up with TRBD1. V trimming: 5 bases; J trimming: 7 bases; junction bases outside the gene matches: 10. Germline CDR1 and CDR2: SGHVS and FQNEAQ. The CDR3 extends over 14 amino acids. CDR3 DNA: TGTGCCAGCAGCGAAGGACAGGCGTTCGGTGGCTACACCTTC. Protein product: CASSEGQAFGGYTF. The full variable domain, with the rest looked up from reference TRBV7-8 and TRBJ1-2, is GAGVSQSPRYKVAKRGQDVALRCDPISGHVSLFWYQQALGQGPEFLTYFQNEAQLDKSGLPSDRFFAERPEGSVSTLKIQRTQQEDSAVYLCASSEGQAFGGYTFGSGTRLTVV.